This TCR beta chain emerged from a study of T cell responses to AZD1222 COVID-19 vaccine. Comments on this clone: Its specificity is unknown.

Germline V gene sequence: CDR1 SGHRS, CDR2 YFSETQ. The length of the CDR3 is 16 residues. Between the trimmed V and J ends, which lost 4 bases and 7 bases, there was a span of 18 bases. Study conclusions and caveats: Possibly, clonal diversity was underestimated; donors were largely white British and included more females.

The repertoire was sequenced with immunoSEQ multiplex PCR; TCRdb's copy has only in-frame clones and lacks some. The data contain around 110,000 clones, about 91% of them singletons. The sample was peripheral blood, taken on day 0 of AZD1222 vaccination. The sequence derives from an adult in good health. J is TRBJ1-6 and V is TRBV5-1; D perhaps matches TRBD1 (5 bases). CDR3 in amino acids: CASSPGPQWGNSPLHF. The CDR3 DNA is TGCGCCAGCAGCCCGGGACCACAATGGGGGAATTCACCCCTCCACTTT.